These 15 T cell receptor beta chains were sequenced from one sample in a study of neoadjuvant anti-PD-1 for oral cavity cancer. Time point specified: after neoadjuvant nivolumab, at surgical resection. The data were produced by immunoSEQ multiplex PCR, yet TCRdb's version contains in-frame clones alone and is incomplete. The sample holds just over 65,000 clones, roughly 81% seen once. The material sequenced was PBMCs, taken after nivolumab (anti-PD-1) treatment. These receptors all stem from a person aged 40 to 85 with oral cavity squamous cell carcinoma.

DNA of the CDR3: TGTGCCAGCTGCCCCCCCCCAGGGCTGAACACTGAAGCTTTCTTT. It codes for CASCPPPGLNTEAFF. This chain links TRBV28 with TRBJ1-1, with D possibly matching TRBD1 (5 bases). V lost 8 bases, J lost 0 bases, and 16 bases lay in between. The CDR3 spans 15 residues. Germline values: CDR1 MDHEN, CDR2 SYDVKM. Full variable domain (outside the CDR3, taken from reference TRBV28 and TRBJ1-1): DVKVTQSSRYLVKRTGEKVFLECVQDMDHENMFWYRQDPGLGLRLIYFSYDVKMKEKGDIPEGYSVSREKKERFSLILESASTNQTSMYLCASCPPPGLNTEAFFGQGTRLTVV.

The gene calls are TRBV15 and TRBJ1-3; D uncertain. Between the trimmed V and J ends, which lost 0 bases and 5 bases, there was a span of 14 bases. CDR3 size: 16 residues. The germline V gene has CDR1 LNHNV and CDR2 YYDKDF (reference sequence). The CDR3: CATSRDGVAERNTIYF. DNA of the CDR3: TGTGCCACCAGCAGAGATGGGGTGGCAGAGAGAAACACCATATATTTT. Full variable domain (rest looked up from reference TRBV15 and TRBJ1-3): DAMVIQNPRYQVTQFGKPVTLSCSQTLNHNVMYWYQQKSSQAPKLLFHYYDKDFNNEADTPDNFQSRRPNTSFCFLDIRSPGLGDTAMYLCATSRDGVAERNTIYFGEGSWLTVV.

This clone was seen many times. The CDR3 sequence: CASSPGTTYEQYF. CDR3 coding DNA: TGTGCCAGCAGTCCCGGGACTACCTACGAGCAGTACTTC. The chain joins TRBV6-5 to TRBJ2-7, with 7 bases identical to TRBD2. CDR1 MNHEY and CDR2 SVGAGI come from the germline V gene. The junction had 3 bases not matched to a gene; V was cut back by 5 bases and J by 2 bases. CDR3 length: 13 residues.

V usage is TRBV28 and J usage is TRBJ2-7; D not certain. The CDR3 is made up of 14 amino acids. V gave up 8 bases and J gave up 6 bases, with 20 bases separating them. Germline V CDR1 and CDR2: MDHEN, SYDVKM. CDR3 amino acids: CASGSSSSGLEQYF. The CDR3 DNA reads as TGTGCCAGCGGGTCCTCCTCCTCGGGTCTCGAGCAGTACTTC.

The chain employs TRBV6-5 and TRBJ2-3; no clear D gene. V was trimmed by 2 bases and J by 0 bases, leaving 9 bases between them. The CDR3 runs 15 residues. Looked up from germline, CDR1 is MNHEY and CDR2 is SVGAGI. DNA of the CDR3: TGTGCCAGCAGTTACGACGGGTCTAGCACAGATACGCAGTATTTT. It yields the protein CASSYDGSSTDTQYF.

V gene TRBV18 combines with J gene TRBJ2-7; a weak D match, TRBD1 (5 bases). CDR3 length: 14 amino acids. Trimming removed 4 bases from V and 0 bases from J, with 10 bases in between. CDR1 is KGHSH and CDR2 is LQKENI in the germline V gene. As DNA, the CDR3 is TGTGCCAGCTCACTCTTTCAGGGCTCCTACGAGCAGTACTTC. This gives the protein CASSLFQGSYEQYF.

The chain recombines TRBV13 with TRBJ2-7; 8 bases align to TRBD2. Germline V gene sequence: CDR1 PRHDT, CDR2 FYEKMQ (reference sequence). The V segment lost 3 bases and the J segment 2 bases; nucleotides outside the gene matches: 6. The CDR3 runs 15 residues. DNA for the CDR3: TGTGCCAGCAGCTTCGGCAGCGGGAGTGCCTACGAGCAGTACTTC. Protein: CASSFGSGSAYEQYF.

This clone came up a few times. The CDR3 region has the DNA TGTGCCAGCAGCGTAGGAGGGGGTTCCAATGAGCAGTTCTTC. Encoded protein: CASSVGGGSNEQFF. The chain carries TRBV9 and TRBJ2-1; possibly TRBD1 for D (6 bases). In germline, CDR1 is SGDLS, CDR2 YYNGEE. The CDR3 consists of 14 residues. Trimming stripped 0 bases from V and 6 bases from J, with 10 bases between.

This clone was counted only a few times. The chain recombines TRBV5-1 with TRBJ2-7, with 9 bases that match TRBD2. This CDR3 contains 14 residues. V gave up 2 bases and J gave up 1 base; unmatched junction bases: 1. Germline-derived CDR1 and CDR2 are SGHRS and YFSETQ. DNA of the CDR3: TGCGCCAGCAGCTTTAGCGGGGGATCCTACGAGCAGTACTTC. It encodes CASSFSGGSYEQYF. Full variable domain (rest looked up from reference TRBV5-1 and TRBJ2-7): KAGVTQTPRYLIKTRGQQVTLSCSPISGHRSVSWYQQTPGQGLQFLFEYFSETQRNKGNFPGRFSGRQFSNSRSEMNVSTLELGDSALYLCASSFSGGSYEQYFGPGTRLTVT.

The J gene is TRBJ1-2, the V gene TRBV25-1, with TRBD1 identical over 7 bases. The length of the CDR3 is 14 residues. Losses at the gene ends were 2 bases for V and 3 bases for J; bases not matched to a gene: 3. The germline V gene has CDR1 MGHDK and CDR2 SYGVNS. Written as DNA, the CDR3 is TGTGCCAGCAGTGAACCTGACAGGGACTATGGCTACACCTTC. This encodes CASSEPDRDYGYTF.

V gene TRBV9 combines with J gene TRBJ2-5; D uncertain. The CDR3 totals 13 residues. The germline V gene has CDR1 SGDLS and CDR2 YYNGEE. Trimming took 5 bases from V and 4 from J, leaving 12 bases between them. CDR3 loop: CASSRSFGETQYF. The CDR3 DNA reads as TGTGCCAGCAGTCGATCCTTCGGAGAGACCCAGTACTTC.

The chain is built from TRBV25-1 and TRBJ1-1; D is possibly TRBD1 (6 bases). This CDR3 is 13 amino acids long. V lost 1 base, J lost 13 bases, and 16 bases lay in between. CDR1 MGHDK and CDR2 SYGVNS come from the germline V gene. The CDR3 reads CASSELLTGGSFF. The CDR3 DNA follows: TGTGCCAGCAGTGAATTACTGACAGGTGGGAGTTTCTTT.

Only one count was recorded for this clone. The chain recombines TRBV2 with TRBJ1-1; TRBD1 is a possible D gene (5 bases). The CDR3 is 13 amino acids. The V and J ends lost 3 bases and 5 bases respectively, with 10 bases between them. Germline V lookup: CDR1 SNHLY, CDR2 FYNNEI. Here the CDR3 reads CASSEGGRTEAFF. Written as DNA, the CDR3 is TGTGCCAGCAGTGAGGGGGGTCGAACTGAAGCTTTCTTT.

V usage is TRBV15 and J usage is TRBJ1-1; 9 bases map to TRBD1. J was trimmed by 8 bases and V by 0 bases; bases with no gene match: 16. The V gene's germline CDR1 is LNHNV and CDR2 YYDKDF (reference sequence). The CDR3 consists of 18 residues. The CDR3 bases are TGTGCCACCAGCAGAGACCCTCGGGACAGGGTCCGAGAAGGGGAAGCTTTCTTT. This encodes CATSRDPRDRVREGEAFF.

The rearrangement links TRBV7-3 to TRBJ2-5; tentative D call: TRBD2 (6 bases). Germline CDR1 reads SGHTA; CDR2 reads FQGTGA. The V gene lost 5 bases and the J gene lost 5 bases, with 15 bases spanning the gap. CDR3 size: 14 residues. The CDR3 nucleotides are TGTGCCAGCAGCCCCGGACGGGCGGGGGAGACCCAGTACTTC. Protein: CASSPGRAGETQYF.